The clone carrying this T cell receptor (beta chain) was observed a few times. The sample is drawn from a study of blood T cells in healthy people across ages. A sample-barcoded 5' primer and a J-beta primer mix were used in a second PCR of roughly 6 to 11 cycles. One entry per CDR3 protein results from TCRdb running MiXCR on the 5' RACE reads. The sample lists 1,800,000 or so distinct CDR3 sequences; 35% to 50% were seen once. Germline V lookup: CDR1 SQVTM, CDR2 ANQGSEA. This CDR3 is built from 15 residues. V dropped 4 bases and J dropped 2; count of bases not matched to a gene: 10. Per sample, at least 6 micrograms of total RNA were extracted.

This TCR came from a human donor in good health. This chain links TRBV29-1 with TRBJ2-7; 8 bases map to TRBD1. Sequencing input: blood. The CDR3 DNA sequence: TGCAGCGTTGTCAGGTCTCCAGGGGGCCCCTACGAGCAGTACTTC. Encoded protein: CSVVRSPGGPYEQYF.